The 15 T cell receptor beta chains below were found in one sample sequenced in a study of cytomegalovirus exposure and HLA in healthy donors. Researchers ran the PCR with 60 Vbeta and 13 Jbeta primers. Repertoires were generated with immunoSEQ multiplex PCR, while TCRdb's copy carries only in-frame clones and drops some. This sample carries a few hundred thousand clones, around 80% of them seen once, and the ten largest clones take 2.5% to 3%. The sequencing sample was made of PBMCs. These receptors were obtained from an older woman in good health and CMV-seropositive.

The V gene is TRBV5-1, the J gene TRBJ2-1; 11 nucleotides line up with TRBD2. Germline assignment: CDR1 SGHRS and CDR2 YFSETQ. This CDR3 region has 15 residues. V was clipped by 7 bases and J by 5 bases; unmatched bases: 8. In DNA form, the CDR3 reads TGCGCCAGCGCCTATAGACTAGCGGGGAACAATGAGCAGTTCTTC. This encodes CASAYRLAGNNEQFF.

CDR3 sequence: CASSLDGGGQGYTF. As DNA, the CDR3 is TGCGCCAGCAGCTTGGATGGGGGAGGTCAAGGCTACACCTTC. The chain recombines TRBV5-1 with TRBJ1-2; tentatively, D is TRBD1 (5 bases). This CDR3 region has 14 residues. With 0 bases removed from V and 8 bases from J, the gap between germline ends came to 14 bases. Per the germline V gene, CDR1 is SGHRS and CDR2 is YFSETQ.

The CDR3 DNA reads TGCGCCAGCAGCTCGGGACAGGGGTTGGGCACTGAAGCTTTCTTT. Translating it yields CASSSGQGLGTEAFF. This chain joins TRBV5-1 and TRBJ1-1; 10 nucleotides align to TRBD1. CDR3 length equals 15 residues. Germline CDR1 reads SGHRS; CDR2 reads YFSETQ. Trimming at V came to 3 bases and at J to 4 bases, leaving 6 bases not matched to a gene.

About this clone itself: Other DNA sequences within the sample encode an identical CDR3. The chain uses TRBV19 and TRBJ1-5; 10 nucleotides agree with TRBD1. The CDR3 length is 14 residues. With 6 bases clipped from V and 2 bases from J, the junction kept 1 base outside the gene matches. Germline V gives CDR1 LNHDA, CDR2 SQIVND (reference sequence). The chain's CDR3 is CASSGTGGNQPQHF. In nucleotides, the CDR3 is TGTGCCAGTAGCGGGACAGGGGGCAATCAGCCCCAGCATTTT.

The rearrangement uses TRBV7-9 and TRBJ1-6, with D possibly matching TRBD1 (5 bases). The CDR3 consists of 15 residues. Between the trimmed V and J ends, which lost 5 bases and 4 bases, there was a span of 12 bases. CDR1 is SEHNR, CDR2 FQNEAQ, per germline (reference sequence). CDR3 sequence reads: CASSPPGGYNSPLHF. The CDR3 nucleotides are TGTGCCAGCAGCCCCCCGGGGGGGTATAATTCACCCCTCCACTTT.

V gene TRBV2 combines with J gene TRBJ2-7; D is undetermined. Germline-derived CDR1 and CDR2 are SNHLY and FYNNEI. V lost 3 bases to trimming and J lost 0 bases, with 6 bases between them. CDR3 length: 13 residues. The CDR3 reads CASSDGFSYEQYF. The CDR3 coding sequence is TGTGCCAGCAGTGATGGCTTCTCCTACGAGCAGTACTTC. The complete variable domain, with remaining parts taken from reference TRBV2 and TRBJ2-7, reads EPEVTQTPSHQVTQMGQEVILRCVPISNHLYFYWYRQILGQKVEFLVSFYNNEISEKSEIFDDQFSVERPDGSNFTLKIRSTKLEDSAMYFCASSDGFSYEQYFGPGTRLTVT.

This chain links TRBV7-2 with TRBJ2-7; the D is unclear. CDR3 length equals 15 residues. Trimming shortened V by 5 bases and J by 2 bases, and 16 bases separated the two germline ends. Germline lookup yields CDR1 SGHTA and CDR2 FQGNSA. In DNA, the CDR3 is TGTGCCAGCAGCACCGGGTCCCGAAGCGCCTACGAGCAGTACTTC. Its translation is CASSTGSRSAYEQYF.

The genes are TRBV7-2 and TRBJ2-1; D uncertain. CDR3 length: 16 amino acids. The V end was cut by 5 bases, the J end by 4 bases, with 18 bases between. Looked up from germline, CDR1 is SGHTA and CDR2 is FQGNSA. The chain's CDR3 is CASSHMPSQPYNEQFF. In DNA form, the CDR3 reads TGTGCCAGCAGCCACATGCCCTCGCAACCTTACAATGAGCAGTTCTTC.

V gene TRBV5-1 combines with J gene TRBJ2-1, with TRBD1 matching 8 bases. The trim removed 3 bases at V and 5 bases at J, leaving 10 bases unmatched. CDR3 size: 16 residues. Germline values: CDR1 SGHRS, CDR2 YFSETQ. The CDR3 region has the DNA TGCGCCAGCAGCTGGATGACAGGGGAGAGTAACAATGAGCAGTTCTTC. Translated: CASSWMTGESNNEQFF.

The V call is TRBV10-3, the J call TRBJ2-7, with D maybe TRBD1 (6 bases). V was pared by 10 bases and J by 1 base, with 14 bases between. Germline-derived CDR1 and CDR2 are ENHRY and SYGVKD. This CDR3 is built from 13 residues. The CDR3 protein is CATRGGISYEQYF. The CDR3 region has the DNA TGTGCCACAAGAGGGGGTATTTCCTACGAGCAGTACTTC.

The chain joins TRBV30 to TRBJ2-5, with 9 bases lining up with TRBD1. The V and J ends lost 5 bases and 6 bases, in that order; junction bases with no gene match: 10. From germline, CDR1 is GTSNPN and CDR2 SVGIG (reference sequence). There are 14 residues in the CDR3. CDR3 region: CAWGTGTGQQTQYF. CDR3 nucleotide sequence: TGTGCCTGGGGGACAGGGACAGGGCAACAGACCCAGTACTTC.

In the case of this clone: This CDR3 is also generated by other DNA sequences in the sample. This chain uses TRBV7-9 with TRBJ1-2; D not certain. Germline V gene data show CDR1 as SEHNR and CDR2 as FQNEAQ (reference sequence). V gave up 5 bases and J gave up 4 bases, with 11 bases separating them. This CDR3 comprises 13 residues. CDR3 protein: CASSLRPLYGYTF. In DNA form, the CDR3 reads TGTGCCAGCAGCCTGAGGCCGCTCTATGGCTACACCTTC.

A single count supports this clone. The chain is built from TRBV5-6 and TRBJ1-2, with 9 bases fitting TRBD1. This CDR3 comprises 13 residues. The germline CDR1 and CDR2 sequences are SGHDT and YYEEEE. V lost 6 bases and J lost 7; bases outside the gene matches: 7. The CDR3 sequence: CASKGDRAGGYTF. The CDR3 DNA reads TGTGCCAGCAAAGGGGACAGGGCCGGTGGCTACACCTTC.

The rearrangement links TRBV6-5 to TRBJ1-1; TRBD1 is a possible D gene (5 bases). V was clipped by 6 bases and J by 5 bases, with 13 bases between them. The CDR3 is made up of 13 amino acids. Germline V lookup: CDR1 MNHEY, CDR2 SVGAGI. The CDR3 spells CASSVRQGTEAFF. In nucleotides, the CDR3 is TGTGCCAGCAGCGTTCGCCAGGGAACTGAAGCTTTCTTT.

This chain connects TRBV18 to TRBJ2-7; a weak D match, TRBD1 (6 bases). Germline CDR1 reads KGHSH; CDR2 reads LQKENI. The V and J ends lost 4 bases and 3 bases respectively, with 10 bases between them. This CDR3 is 13 amino acids long. As DNA, the CDR3 is TGTGCCAGCTCACTTGTCAGGGGCTACGAGCAGTACTTC. This sequence encodes CASSLVRGYEQYF.